These 16 T cell receptor beta chains were sequenced from one sample in a study of blood T cell dynamics during melanoma immunotherapy. The method was immunoSEQ multiplex PCR; TCRdb's version includes in-frame clones alone and lacks a portion of them. The repertoire holds 4,000 to 4,500 clones, with around four fifths as singletons. Time point in this sample: pre-treatment baseline. The sequenced sample was blood, obtained from a patient treated with checkpoint blockade. The receptors originated from a human donor with melanoma.

The chain employs TRBV7-2 and TRBJ1-2, with TRBD1 matching over 9 bases. CDR3 size: 17 residues. J was trimmed by 5 bases and V by 0 bases; bases with no gene match: 10. Germline V gives CDR1 SGHTA, CDR2 FQGNSA. The CDR3 DNA reads TGTGCCAGCAGCTTAGCCACAGAGGGACAGGGAAAATATGGCTACACCTTC. Its protein product is CASSLATEGQGKYGYTF.

The chain recombines TRBV6-1 with TRBJ1-6; D might be TRBD1 (6 bases). The CDR3 spans 16 residues. CDR1 MNHNS and CDR2 SASEGT come from the germline V gene. V was trimmed by 0 bases and J by 10 bases, leaving 16 bases between them. The CDR3 sequence is CASSEAGLTGRSPLHF. CDR3 sequence (DNA): TGTGCCAGCAGTGAAGCGGGACTGACAGGCCGATCACCCCTCCACTTT.

This chain joins TRBV19 and TRBJ1-1; a possible D gene is TRBD1 (5 bases). Trimming shortened V by 7 bases and J by 0 bases, and 18 bases separated the two germline ends. Germline values: CDR1 LNHDA, CDR2 SQIVND (reference sequence). The CDR3 contains 16 residues. CDR3: CASKPHGRGLNTEAFF. Written as DNA, the CDR3 is TGTGCCAGTAAGCCCCATGGGAGGGGACTGAACACTGAAGCTTTCTTT.

In this sample, this clone turned up once. The rearrangement links TRBV15 to TRBJ1-1; perhaps TRBD1 as D (6 bases). This CDR3 has 15 amino acids. Germline values: CDR1 LNHNV, CDR2 YYDKDF (reference sequence). The ends were cut back, 7 bases at V and 0 bases at J, with 15 bases in the middle. CDR3 nucleotides: TGTGCCACCAACCCGACAGGTTTCATGAACACTGAAGCTTTCTTT. This translates into CATNPTGFMNTEAFF.

This chain uses TRBV19 with TRBJ2-6; tentative D call: TRBD1 (6 bases). Germline assignment: CDR1 LNHDA and CDR2 SQIVND (reference sequence). The V end was cut by 2 bases, the J end by 0 bases, with 11 bases between. The length of the CDR3 is 17 residues. The CDR3 protein is CASSIPGHVSGANVLTF. The DNA for the CDR3 is TGTGCCAGTAGTATACCGGGACATGTCTCTGGGGCCAACGTCCTGACTTTC. Drawing the rest from reference TRBV19 and TRBJ2-6, the complete variable domain is DGGITQSPKYLFRKEGQNVTLSCEQNLNHDAMYWYRQDPGQGLRLIYYSQIVNDFQKGDIAEGYSVSREKKESFPLTVTSAQKNPTAFYLCASSIPGHVSGANVLTFGAGSRLTVL.

The chain uses TRBV7-9 and TRBJ1-1; 8 nucleotides line up with TRBD1. The germline CDR1 and CDR2 sequences are SEHNR and FQNEAQ (reference sequence). V shed 9 bases and J 4 bases; nucleotides not matched to a gene: 7. The CDR3 totals 13 residues. The CDR3 DNA sequence: TGTGCCAGTACCTCACAGGGGGGCACTGAAGCTTTCTTT. Its protein is CASTSQGGTEAFF.

This clone was detected only once. The V gene is TRBV5-4, the J gene TRBJ1-2; 7 bases agree with TRBD1. The CDR3 contains 14 residues. The germline V gene has CDR1 SGHNT and CDR2 YYREEE (reference sequence). With 1 base clipped from V and 6 bases from J, the junction kept 6 bases outside the gene matches. CDR3 sequence reads: CASSLSAGGNGYTF. CDR3 coding DNA: TGTGCCAGCAGCTTGTCGGCAGGGGGAAATGGCTACACCTTC.

V is TRBV12-5 and J is TRBJ2-7; D tentatively fits TRBD1 or TRBD2 (6 bases each). This CDR3 contains 21 residues. In germline, CDR1 is LGHNT, CDR2 FRNRAP. V lost 6 bases to trimming and J lost 3 bases, with 36 bases between them. CDR3 protein: CASGPGGGFIGPGQRFYEQYF. The DNA of the CDR3 is TGTGCTAGTGGCCCTGGAGGGGGGTTTATTGGCCCGGGGCAAAGATTCTACGAGCAGTACTTC.

This clone was found once. This chain connects TRBV19 to TRBJ1-1, with TRBD1 as a possible D gene (5 bases). Trimming removed 8 bases at V and 1 base at J, with 8 bases between. The CDR3 length is 12 residues. Germline CDR1 is LNHDA and CDR2 is SQIVND (reference sequence). The CDR3 protein is CASGGQNTEAFF. CDR3 coding DNA: TGTGCCAGTGGAGGACAGAACACTGAAGCTTTCTTT.

The chain carries TRBV7-2 and TRBJ2-7; D may be TRBD1 (6 bases). The CDR3 consists of 15 residues. The germline V gene encodes CDR1 SGHTA and CDR2 FQGNSA. Trimming left V 5 bases short and J 0 bases short, with 14 bases between. The CDR3 region is CASSKQGALSYEQYF. The CDR3 DNA reads TGTGCCAGCAGCAAACAGGGCGCCCTCTCCTACGAGCAGTACTTC. The whole variable domain, remainder taken from reference TRBV7-2 and TRBJ2-7, is GAGVSQSPSNKVTEKGKDVELRCDPISGHTALYWYRQSLGQGLEFLIYFQGNSAPDKSGLPSDRFSAERTGGSVSTLTIQRTQQEDSAVYLCASSKQGALSYEQYFGPGTRLTVT.

This chain connects TRBV5-1 to TRBJ1-1; D is undetermined. Germline CDR1 and CDR2: SGHRS and YFSETQ. This CDR3 comprises 13 residues. Trimming removed 4 bases from V and 0 bases from J, with 7 bases in between. The CDR3 loop is CASSPGVNTEAFF. CDR3 coding DNA: TGCGCCAGCAGCCCCGGGGTGAACACTGAAGCTTTCTTT. The variable domain in full, with the rest retrieved from reference TRBV5-1 and TRBJ1-1, is KAGVTQTPRYLIKTRGQQVTLSCSPISGHRSVSWYQQTPGQGLQFLFEYFSETQRNKGNFPGRFSGRQFSNSRSEMNVSTLELGDSALYLCASSPGVNTEAFFGQGTRLTVV.

This chain uses TRBV7-9 with TRBJ1-5; unclear D gene. V gave up 4 bases and J gave up 3 bases, with 10 bases separating them. This CDR3 has 14 amino acids. From germline, CDR1 is SEHNR and CDR2 FQNEAQ (reference sequence). The CDR3 reads CASSSGEDNQPQHF. CDR3 DNA: TGTGCCAGCAGCTCGGGAGAGGACAATCAGCCCCAGCATTTT.

This clone was detected only once. The rearrangement joins TRBV7-9 to TRBJ1-1; no definite D call. V gave up 7 bases and J gave up 0 bases, with 18 bases separating them. The germline CDR1 and CDR2 sequences are SEHNR and FQNEAQ (reference sequence). The CDR3 has 16 amino acids. CDR3 bases: TGTGCCAGCATGGCCGTAGACCCTCGCTTGAACACTGAAGCTTTCTTT. Translating gives CASMAVDPRLNTEAFF.

CDR3 in DNA: TGTGCCAGCAGTGAAGTAGGGTCTTTAGCCTACGAGCAGTACTTC. This gives the protein CASSEVGSLAYEQYF. The chain carries TRBV6-1 and TRBJ2-7; D unresolved. CDR1 and CDR2 (germline): MNHNS, SASEGT. The CDR3 runs to 15 residues. V gave up 1 base and J gave up 2 bases, with 12 bases separating them.

This clone was detected a few times. The rearrangement joins TRBV7-2 to TRBJ2-3; D might be TRBD1 or TRBD2, each matching 6 bases. This CDR3 region has 15 residues. In germline, CDR1 is SGHTA, CDR2 FQGNSA. Trimming stripped 0 bases from V and 5 bases from J, with 12 bases between. The CDR3 DNA follows: TGTGCCAGCAGCTTAGCGGGGGGCTATCTAGATACGCAGTATTTT. It translates to CASSLAGGYLDTQYF.

The V gene is TRBV14, the J gene TRBJ2-7; 7 bases are shared with TRBD1. The CDR3 covers 15 residues. Trimming cost V 4 bases and J 4 bases; bases outside gene matches: 10. CDR1 and CDR2 from the germline V gene are SGHDN and FVKESK. The CDR3 nucleotides are TGTGCCAGCAGCCGCACACCGGGACAGAGATACGAGCAGTACTTC. It encodes CASSRTPGQRYEQYF.